The clone carrying this T cell receptor beta chain has a count of ten or more. Primers used in a second PCR of about 6 to 11 cycles were a sample-barcoded 5' primer and a J-beta primer mix. All samples gave at least 2.5 million CDR3-containing paired-end reads. TCRdb reprocessed the 5' RACE reads via MiXCR and lists one record per CDR3 protein. The table includes approximately 960,000 distinct CDR3 sequences, 25% to 35% detected once. This sample was taken from a study of blood T cells in healthy people across ages. At the level of the study: When template switching was applied, about one barcoded beta molecule was captured per two T cells.

Germline CDR1 reads SQVTM; CDR2 reads ANQGSEA. This CDR3 comprises 13 residues. V was cut by 6 bases and J by 3 bases, with 14 bases left in between. The sample was also linked to a second study, of T cells of mothers and their children.

V is TRBV29-1 and J is TRBJ1-2, with D perhaps matching TRBD1 (5 bases). Sequenced: blood. This sequence originates from a woman aged 40-49 years in good health. The CDR3 region has the DNA TGCAGCGTGTTAGACAGCATTTACTATGGCTACACCTTC. Its translation is CSVLDSIYYGYTF.